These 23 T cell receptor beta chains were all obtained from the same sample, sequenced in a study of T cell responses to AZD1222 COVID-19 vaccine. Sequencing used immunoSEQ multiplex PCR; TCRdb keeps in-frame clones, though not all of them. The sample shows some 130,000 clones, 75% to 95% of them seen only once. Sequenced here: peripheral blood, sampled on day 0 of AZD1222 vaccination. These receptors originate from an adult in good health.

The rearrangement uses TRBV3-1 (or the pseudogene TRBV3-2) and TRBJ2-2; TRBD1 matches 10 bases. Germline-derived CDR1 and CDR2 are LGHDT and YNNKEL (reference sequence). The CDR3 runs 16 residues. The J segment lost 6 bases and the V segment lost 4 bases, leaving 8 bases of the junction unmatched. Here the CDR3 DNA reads TGTGCCAGCAGCCCCCCCCGAGACAGGGGGCCCGGGGAGCTGTTTTTT. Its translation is CASSPPRDRGPGELFF.

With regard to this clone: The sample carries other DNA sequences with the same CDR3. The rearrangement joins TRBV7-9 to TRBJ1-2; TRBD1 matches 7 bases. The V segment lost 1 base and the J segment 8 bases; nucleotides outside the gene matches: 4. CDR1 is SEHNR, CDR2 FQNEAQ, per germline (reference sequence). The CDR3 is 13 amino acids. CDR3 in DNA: TGTGCCAGCAGCTTAGGACAGGGAGGCGGCTACACCTTC. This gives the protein CASSLGQGGGYTF.

The CDR3 region is CASSQDGGTNRLETQYF. CDR3 bases: TGTGCCAGCAGCCAAGACGGGGGGACTAATCGCTTAGAGACCCAGTACTTC. The V gene is TRBV4-2, the J gene TRBJ2-5, with 7 nucleotides matching TRBD2. J lost 4 bases, V lost 0 bases, and 11 bases had no gene match. Germline CDR1 is LGHNA and CDR2 is YNFKEQ. This CDR3 spans 17 amino acids.

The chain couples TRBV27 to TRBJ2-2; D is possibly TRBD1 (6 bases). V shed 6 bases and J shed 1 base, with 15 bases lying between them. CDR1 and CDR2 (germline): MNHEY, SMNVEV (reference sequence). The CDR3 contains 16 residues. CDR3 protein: CASRRWTEMNTGELFF. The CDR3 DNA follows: TGTGCCAGCAGACGTTGGACAGAGATGAACACCGGGGAGCTGTTTTTT.

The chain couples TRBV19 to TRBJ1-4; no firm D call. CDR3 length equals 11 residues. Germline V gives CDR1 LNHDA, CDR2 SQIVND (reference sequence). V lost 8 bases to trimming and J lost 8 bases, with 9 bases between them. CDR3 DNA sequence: TGTGCCAGTGTCTTTGGAGAAAAACTGTTTTTT. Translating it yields CASVFGEKLFF.

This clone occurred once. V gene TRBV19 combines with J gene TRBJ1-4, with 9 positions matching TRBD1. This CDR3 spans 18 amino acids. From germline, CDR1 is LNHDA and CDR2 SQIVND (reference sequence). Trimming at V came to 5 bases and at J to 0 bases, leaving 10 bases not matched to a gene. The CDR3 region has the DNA TGTGCCAGTAGTCCGGGACAGGGAGTTCTCTCAACTAATGAAAAACTGTTTTTT. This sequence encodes CASSPGQGVLSTNEKLFF.

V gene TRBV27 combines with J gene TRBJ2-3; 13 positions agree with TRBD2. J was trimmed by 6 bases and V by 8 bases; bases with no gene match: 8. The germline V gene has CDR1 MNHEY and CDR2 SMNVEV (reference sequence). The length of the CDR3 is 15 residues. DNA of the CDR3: TGTGCCAGCGGACCACTAGCGGGGGGGCCCGATACGCAGTATTTT. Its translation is CASGPLAGGPDTQYF.

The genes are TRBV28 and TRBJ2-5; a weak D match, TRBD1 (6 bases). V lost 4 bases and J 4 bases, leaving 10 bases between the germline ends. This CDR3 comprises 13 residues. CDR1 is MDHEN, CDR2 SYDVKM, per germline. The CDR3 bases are TGTGCCAGCAGTTCGCAGGGGCCAGAGACCCAGTACTTC. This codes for CASSSQGPETQYF.

The CDR3 reads CASSPRTVNTEAFF. CDR3 DNA sequence: TGTGCCAGCTCACCACGGACGGTGAACACTGAAGCTTTCTTT. The chain carries TRBV18 and TRBJ1-1; D remains unclear. The CDR3 is made up of 14 amino acids. V lost 1 base to trimming and J lost 0 bases, with 6 bases between them. Germline V gives CDR1 KGHSH, CDR2 LQKENI.

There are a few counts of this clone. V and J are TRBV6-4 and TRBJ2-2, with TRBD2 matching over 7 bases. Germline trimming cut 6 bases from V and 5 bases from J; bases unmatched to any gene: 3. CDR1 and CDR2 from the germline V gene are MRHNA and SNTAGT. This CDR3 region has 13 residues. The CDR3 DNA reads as TGTGCCAGCAGGGCGGGAGAAACCGGGGAGCTGTTTTTT. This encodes CASRAGETGELFF.

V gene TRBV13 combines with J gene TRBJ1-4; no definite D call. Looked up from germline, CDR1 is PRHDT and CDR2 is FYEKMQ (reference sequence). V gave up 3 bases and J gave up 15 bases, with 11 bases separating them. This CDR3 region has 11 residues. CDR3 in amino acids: CASSLAGGVFF. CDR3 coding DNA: TGTGCCAGCAGCTTGGCAGGCGGGGTGTTTTTT.

CDR3 region: CAWTNRGLTGELFF. CDR3 nucleotides: TGTGCCTGGACCAACAGGGGGCTCACCGGGGAGCTGTTTTTT. The V call is TRBV30, the J call TRBJ2-2; TRBD1 matches at 9 bases. The CDR3 has 14 amino acids. The V and J ends lost 4 bases and 4 bases, in that order; junction bases with no gene match: 4. The V gene's germline CDR1 is GTSNPN and CDR2 SVGIG (reference sequence). Full variable domain (remainder filled in from reference TRBV30 and TRBJ2-2): SQTIHQWPATLVQPVGSPLSLECTVEGTSNPNLYWYRQAAGRGLQLLFYSVGIGQISSEVPQNLSASRPQDRQFILSSKKLLLSDSGFYLCAWTNRGLTGELFFGEGSRLTVL.

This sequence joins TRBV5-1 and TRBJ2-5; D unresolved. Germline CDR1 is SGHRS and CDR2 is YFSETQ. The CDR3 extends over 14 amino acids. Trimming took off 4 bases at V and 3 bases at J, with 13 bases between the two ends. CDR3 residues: CASSPLTRKETQYF. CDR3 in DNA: TGCGCCAGCAGCCCCCTGACACGCAAAGAGACCCAGTACTTC.

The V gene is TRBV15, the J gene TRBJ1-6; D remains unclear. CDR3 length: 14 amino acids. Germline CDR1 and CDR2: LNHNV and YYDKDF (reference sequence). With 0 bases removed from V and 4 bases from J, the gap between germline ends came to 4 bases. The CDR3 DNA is TGTGCCACCAGCAGAGATCTGTATAATTCACCCCTCCACTTT. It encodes CATSRDLYNSPLHF.

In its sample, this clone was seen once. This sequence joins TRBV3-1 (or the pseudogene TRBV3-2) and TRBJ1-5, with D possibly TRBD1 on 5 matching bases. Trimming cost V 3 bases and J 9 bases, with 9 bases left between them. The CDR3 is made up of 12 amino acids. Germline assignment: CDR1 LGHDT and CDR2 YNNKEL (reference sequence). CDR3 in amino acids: CASSQGTLPQHF. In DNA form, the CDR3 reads TGTGCCAGCAGCCAGGGGACCTTGCCCCAGCATTTT.

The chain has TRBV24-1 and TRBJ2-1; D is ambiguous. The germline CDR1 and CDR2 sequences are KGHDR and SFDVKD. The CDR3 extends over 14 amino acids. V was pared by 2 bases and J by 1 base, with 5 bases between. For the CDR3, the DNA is TGTGCCACCAGTGATTATCGATCCTACAATGAGCAGTTCTTC. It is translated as CATSDYRSYNEQFF.

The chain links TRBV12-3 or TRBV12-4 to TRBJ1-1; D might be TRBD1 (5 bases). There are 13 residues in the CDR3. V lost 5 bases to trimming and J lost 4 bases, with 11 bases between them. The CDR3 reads CASSVSGFTEAFF. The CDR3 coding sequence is TGTGCCAGCAGTGTATCAGGGTTCACTGAAGCTTTCTTT.

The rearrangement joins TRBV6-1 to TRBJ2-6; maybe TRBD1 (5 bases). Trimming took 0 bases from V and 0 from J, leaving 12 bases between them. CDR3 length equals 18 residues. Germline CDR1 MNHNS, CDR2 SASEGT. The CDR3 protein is CASSEARGDSSGANVLTF. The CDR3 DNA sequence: TGTGCCAGCAGTGAAGCGAGAGGTGACAGCTCTGGGGCCAACGTCCTGACTTTC.

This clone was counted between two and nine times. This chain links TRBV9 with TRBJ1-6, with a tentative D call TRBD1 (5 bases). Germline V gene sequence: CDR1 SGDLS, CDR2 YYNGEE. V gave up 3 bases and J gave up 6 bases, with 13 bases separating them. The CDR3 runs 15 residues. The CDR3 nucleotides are TGTGCCAGCAGCGCCGCGGGACTGGGTAATTCACCCCTCCACTTT. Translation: CASSAAGLGNSPLHF.

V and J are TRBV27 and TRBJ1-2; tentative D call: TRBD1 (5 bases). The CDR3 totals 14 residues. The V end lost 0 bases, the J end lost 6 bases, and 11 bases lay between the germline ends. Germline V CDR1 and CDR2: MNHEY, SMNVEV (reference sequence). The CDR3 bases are TGTGCCAGCAGTTTATCGCAACAGGTTCATGGCTACACCTTC. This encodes CASSLSQQVHGYTF.

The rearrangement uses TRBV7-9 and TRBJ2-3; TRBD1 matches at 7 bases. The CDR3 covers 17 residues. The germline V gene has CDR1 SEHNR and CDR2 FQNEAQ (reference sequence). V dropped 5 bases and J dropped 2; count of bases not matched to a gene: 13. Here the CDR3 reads CASSGTALMSFTDTQYF. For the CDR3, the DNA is TGTGCCAGCAGCGGGACAGCCCTCATGTCCTTCACAGATACGCAGTATTTT. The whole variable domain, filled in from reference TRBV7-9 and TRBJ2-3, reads DTGVSQNPRHKITKRGQNVTFRCDPISEHNRLYWYRQTLGQGPEFLTYFQNEAQLEKSRLLSDRFSAERPKGSFSTLEIQRTEQGDSAMYLCASSGTALMSFTDTQYFGPGTRLTVL.

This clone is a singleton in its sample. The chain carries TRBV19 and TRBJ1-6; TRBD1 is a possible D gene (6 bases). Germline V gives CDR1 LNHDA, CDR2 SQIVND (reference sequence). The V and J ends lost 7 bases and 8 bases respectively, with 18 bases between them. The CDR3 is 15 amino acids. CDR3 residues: CASKPGQSIHSPLHF. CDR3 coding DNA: TGTGCCAGTAAACCCGGACAGAGCATTCATTCACCCCTCCACTTT.

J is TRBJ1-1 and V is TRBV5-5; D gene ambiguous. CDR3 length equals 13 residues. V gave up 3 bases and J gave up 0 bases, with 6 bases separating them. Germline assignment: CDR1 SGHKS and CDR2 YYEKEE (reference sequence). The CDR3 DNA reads TGTGCCAGCAGCTCGGTTGTGAACACTGAAGCTTTCTTT. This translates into CASSSVVNTEAFF.